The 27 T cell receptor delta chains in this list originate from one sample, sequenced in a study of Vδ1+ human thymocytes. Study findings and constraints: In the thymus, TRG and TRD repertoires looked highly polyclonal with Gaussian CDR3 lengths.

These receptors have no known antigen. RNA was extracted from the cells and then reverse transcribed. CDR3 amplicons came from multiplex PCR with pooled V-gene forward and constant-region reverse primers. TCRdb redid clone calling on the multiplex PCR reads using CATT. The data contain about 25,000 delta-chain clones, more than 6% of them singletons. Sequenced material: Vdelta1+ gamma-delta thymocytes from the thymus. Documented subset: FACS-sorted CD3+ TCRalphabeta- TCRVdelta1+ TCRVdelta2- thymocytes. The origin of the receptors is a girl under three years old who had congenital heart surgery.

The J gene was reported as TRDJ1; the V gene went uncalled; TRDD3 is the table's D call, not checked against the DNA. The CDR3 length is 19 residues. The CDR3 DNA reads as TGTGCTCTCGGGGAAATAGCAAACCCCCCTATTTTGGGGCCCGGTAAACTCATCTTT. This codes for CALGEIANPPILGPGKLIF.

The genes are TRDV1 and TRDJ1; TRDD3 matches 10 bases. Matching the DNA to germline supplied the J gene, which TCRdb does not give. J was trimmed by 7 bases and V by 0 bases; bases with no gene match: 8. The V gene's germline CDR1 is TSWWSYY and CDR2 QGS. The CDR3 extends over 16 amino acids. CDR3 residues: CALGELEIRGIRKLIF. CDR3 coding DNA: TGTGCTCTTGGGGAACTAGAGATTCGGGGGATACGTAAACTCATCTTT.

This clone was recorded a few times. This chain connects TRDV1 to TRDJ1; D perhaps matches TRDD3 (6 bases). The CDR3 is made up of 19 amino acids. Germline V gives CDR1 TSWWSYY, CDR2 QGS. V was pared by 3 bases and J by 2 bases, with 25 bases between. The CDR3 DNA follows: TGTGCTCTTGGGGACTTTCCACCGGGGGAGGGCCGGAGGACCGATAAACTCATCTTT. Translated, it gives CALGDFPPGEGRRTDKLIF.

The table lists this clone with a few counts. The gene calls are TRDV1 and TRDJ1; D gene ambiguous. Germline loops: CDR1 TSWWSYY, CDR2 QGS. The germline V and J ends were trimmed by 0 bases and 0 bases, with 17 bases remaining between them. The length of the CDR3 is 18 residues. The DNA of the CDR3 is TGTGCTCTTGGGGAACTTCGTAGCATCCCCCCGTACACCGATAAACTCATCTTT. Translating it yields CALGELRSIPPYTDKLIF.

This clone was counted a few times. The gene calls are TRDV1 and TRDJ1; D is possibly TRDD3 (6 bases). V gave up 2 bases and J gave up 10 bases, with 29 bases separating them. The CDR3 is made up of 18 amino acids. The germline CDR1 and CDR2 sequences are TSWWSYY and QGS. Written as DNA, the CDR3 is TGTGCTCTTGGGGAAACATTCAGGTCCAACGTCCGGATGGGGGGACTCATCTTT. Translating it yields CALGETFRSNVRMGGLIF.

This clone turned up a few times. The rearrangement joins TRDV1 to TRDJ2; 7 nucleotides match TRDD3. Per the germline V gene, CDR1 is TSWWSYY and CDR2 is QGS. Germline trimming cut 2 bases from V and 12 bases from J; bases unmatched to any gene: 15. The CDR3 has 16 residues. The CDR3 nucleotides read TGTGCTCTTGGGGAAGGGTTTGGGGGAGCCACCGATAAACTCTTCTTT. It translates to CALGEGFGGATDKLFF.

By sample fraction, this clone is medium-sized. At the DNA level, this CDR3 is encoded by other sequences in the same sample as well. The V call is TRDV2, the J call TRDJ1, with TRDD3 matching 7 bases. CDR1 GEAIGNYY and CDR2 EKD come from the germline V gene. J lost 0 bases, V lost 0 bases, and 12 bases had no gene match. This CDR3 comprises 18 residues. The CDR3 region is CACDTEFIWGSDTDKLIF. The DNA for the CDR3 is TGTGCCTGTGACACCGAATTTATCTGGGGGTCAGACACCGATAAACTCATCTTT.

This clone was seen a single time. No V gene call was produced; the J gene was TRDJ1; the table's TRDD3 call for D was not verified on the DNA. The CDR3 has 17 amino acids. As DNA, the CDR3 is TGTGCTCTTGGGGAACGTCCTCTACGGGGGATACTGGGTAAACTCATCTTT. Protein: CALGERPLRGILGKLIF.

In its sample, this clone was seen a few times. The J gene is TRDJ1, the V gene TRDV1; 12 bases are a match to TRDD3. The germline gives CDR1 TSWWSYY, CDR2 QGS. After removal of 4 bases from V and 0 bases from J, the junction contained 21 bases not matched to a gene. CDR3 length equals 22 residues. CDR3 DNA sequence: TGTGCTCTTGGGGTTATCCTTCCTACAGATGCTCTGGGGGATACGCACACCGATAAACTCATCTTT. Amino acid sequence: CALGVILPTDALGDTHTDKLIF.

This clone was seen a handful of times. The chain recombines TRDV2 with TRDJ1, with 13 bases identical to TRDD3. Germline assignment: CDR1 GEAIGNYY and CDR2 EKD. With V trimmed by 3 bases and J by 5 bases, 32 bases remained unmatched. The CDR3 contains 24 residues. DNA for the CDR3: TGTGCCTGTGACGGTTTTGGCTCCCTCGGGGTCAACCTGGTACTGGGGGATACGGGGGATAAACTCATCTTT. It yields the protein CACDGFGSLGVNLVLGDTGDKLIF.

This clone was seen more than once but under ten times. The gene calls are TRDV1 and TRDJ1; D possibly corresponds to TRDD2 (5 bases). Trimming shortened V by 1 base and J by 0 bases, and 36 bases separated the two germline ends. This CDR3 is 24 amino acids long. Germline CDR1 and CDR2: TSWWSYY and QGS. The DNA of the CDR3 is TGTGCTCTTGGGGAACCCTCGGTACTTGTGCCTACGTCGTCGGGCGGAAGGTACACCGATAAACTCATCTTT. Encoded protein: CALGEPSVLVPTSSGGRYTDKLIF.

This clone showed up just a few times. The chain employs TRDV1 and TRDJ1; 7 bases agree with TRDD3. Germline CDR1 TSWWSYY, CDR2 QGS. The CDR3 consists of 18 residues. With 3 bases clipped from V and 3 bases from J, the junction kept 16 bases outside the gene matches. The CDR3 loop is CALGEKGRLSGGSDKLIF. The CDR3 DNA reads TGTGCTCTTGGGGAGAAAGGGCGCCTTTCTGGGGGTTCCGATAAACTCATCTTT.

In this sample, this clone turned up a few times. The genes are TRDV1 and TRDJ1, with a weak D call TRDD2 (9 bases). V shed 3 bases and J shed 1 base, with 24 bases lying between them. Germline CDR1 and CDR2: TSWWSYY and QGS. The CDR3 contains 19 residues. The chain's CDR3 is CALGDPPFLRGIRTDKLIF. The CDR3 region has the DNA TGTGCTCTTGGGGATCCTCCCTTCCTACGAGGGATACGCACCGATAAACTCATCTTT.

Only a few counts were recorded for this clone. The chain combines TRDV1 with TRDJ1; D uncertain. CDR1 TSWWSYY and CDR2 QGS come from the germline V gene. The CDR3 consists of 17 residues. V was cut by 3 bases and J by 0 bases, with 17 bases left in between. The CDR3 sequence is CALGDPFPPLYTDKLIF. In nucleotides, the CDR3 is TGTGCTCTTGGGGATCCGTTCCCTCCACTTTACACCGATAAACTCATCTTT.

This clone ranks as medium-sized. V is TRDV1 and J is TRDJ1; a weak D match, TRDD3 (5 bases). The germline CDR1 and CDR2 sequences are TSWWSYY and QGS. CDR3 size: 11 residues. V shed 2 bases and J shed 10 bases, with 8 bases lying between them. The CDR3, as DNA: TGTGCTCTTGGGGAAACCGGGGGACTCATCTTT. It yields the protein CALGETGGLIF.

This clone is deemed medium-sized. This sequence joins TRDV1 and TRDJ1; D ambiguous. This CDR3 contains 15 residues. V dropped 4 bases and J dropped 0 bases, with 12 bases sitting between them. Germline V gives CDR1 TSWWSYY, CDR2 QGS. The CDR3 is CALGVKGAYTDKLIF. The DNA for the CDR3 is TGTGCTCTTGGGGTCAAAGGGGCCTACACCGATAAACTCATCTTT.

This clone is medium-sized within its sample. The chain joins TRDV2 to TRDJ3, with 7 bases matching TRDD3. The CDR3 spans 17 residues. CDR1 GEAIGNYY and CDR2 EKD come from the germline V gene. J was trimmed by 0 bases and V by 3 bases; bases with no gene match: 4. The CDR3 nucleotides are TGTGCCTGTGACTGGGGGACCAACTCCTGGGACACCCGACAGATGTTTTTC. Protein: CACDWGTNSWDTRQMFF.

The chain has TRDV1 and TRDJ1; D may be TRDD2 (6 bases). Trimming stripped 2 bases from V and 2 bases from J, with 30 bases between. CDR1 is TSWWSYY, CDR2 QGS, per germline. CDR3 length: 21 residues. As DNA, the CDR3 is TGTGCTCTTGGGGAATCCGTTCCTTCCCGGGCTGTTAAAGGCTCTACCGATAAACTCATCTTT. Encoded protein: CALGESVPSRAVKGSTDKLIF.

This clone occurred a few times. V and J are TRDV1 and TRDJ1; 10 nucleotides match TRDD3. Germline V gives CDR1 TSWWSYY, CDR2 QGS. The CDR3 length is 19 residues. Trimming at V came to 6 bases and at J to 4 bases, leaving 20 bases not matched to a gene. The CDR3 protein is CALGGGYPSLGDKHDKLIF. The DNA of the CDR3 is TGTGCTCTTGGAGGCGGATACCCTAGTCTGGGGGATAAGCACGATAAACTCATCTTT.

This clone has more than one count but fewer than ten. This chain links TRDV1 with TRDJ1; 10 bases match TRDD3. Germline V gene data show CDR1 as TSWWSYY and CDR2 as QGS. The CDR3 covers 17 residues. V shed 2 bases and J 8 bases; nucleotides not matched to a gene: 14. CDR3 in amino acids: CALGEVLLLLGDEKLIF. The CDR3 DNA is TGTGCTCTTGGGGAAGTCCTCCTACTACTGGGGGATGAAAAACTCATCTTT.

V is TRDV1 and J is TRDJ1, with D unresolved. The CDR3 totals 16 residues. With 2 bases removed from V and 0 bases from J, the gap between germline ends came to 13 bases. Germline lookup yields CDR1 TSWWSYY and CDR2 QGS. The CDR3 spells CALGEGTTTHTDKLIF. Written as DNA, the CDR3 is TGTGCTCTTGGGGAAGGCACGACCACCCACACCGATAAACTCATCTTT.

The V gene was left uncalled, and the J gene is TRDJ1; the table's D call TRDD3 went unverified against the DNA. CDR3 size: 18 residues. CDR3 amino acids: CALGELPGTSRRTDKLIF. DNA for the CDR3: TGTGCTCTTGGGGAACTACCGGGTACCTCCCGCCGCACCGATAAACTCATCTTT.

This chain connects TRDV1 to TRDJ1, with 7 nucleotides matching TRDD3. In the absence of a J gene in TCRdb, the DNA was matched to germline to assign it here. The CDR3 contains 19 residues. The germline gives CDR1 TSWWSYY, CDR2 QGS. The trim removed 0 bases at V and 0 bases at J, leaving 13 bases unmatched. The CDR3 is CALGELPVRRLGYTDKLIF. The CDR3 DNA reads TGTGCTCTTGGGGAACTTCCGGTACGACGACTGGGGTACACCGATAAACTCATCTTT.

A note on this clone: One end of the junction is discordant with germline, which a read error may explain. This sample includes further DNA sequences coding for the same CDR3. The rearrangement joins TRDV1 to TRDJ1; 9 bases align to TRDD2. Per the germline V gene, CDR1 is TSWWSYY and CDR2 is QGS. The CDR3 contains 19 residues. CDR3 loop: CALGEPLPTHPSDTDKLIF. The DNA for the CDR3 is TGTGCTCTTGGGGAGCCCCTTCCTACCCACCCATCTGACACTGATAAACTCATCTTT.

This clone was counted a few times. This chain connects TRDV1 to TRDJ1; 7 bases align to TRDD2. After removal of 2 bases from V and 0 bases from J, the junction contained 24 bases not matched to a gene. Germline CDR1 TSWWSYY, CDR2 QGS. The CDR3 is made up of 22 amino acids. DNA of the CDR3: TGTGCTCTTGGGGAAAATCCCCTTTCCTACCGGGGGCCAGGGAGTAACACCGATAAACTCATCTTT. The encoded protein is CALGENPLSYRGPGSNTDKLIF.

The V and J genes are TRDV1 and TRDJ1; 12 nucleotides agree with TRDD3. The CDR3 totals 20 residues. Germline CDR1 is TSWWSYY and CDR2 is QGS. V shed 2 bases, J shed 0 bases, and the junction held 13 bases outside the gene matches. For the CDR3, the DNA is TGTGCTCTTGGGGAATGCCACCTACTGGGGGATACCCGATACACCGATAAACTCATCTTT. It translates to CALGECHLLGDTRYTDKLIF.

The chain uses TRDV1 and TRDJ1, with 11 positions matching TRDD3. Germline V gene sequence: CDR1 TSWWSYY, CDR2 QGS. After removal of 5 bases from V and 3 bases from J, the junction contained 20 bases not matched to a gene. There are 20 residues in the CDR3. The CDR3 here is CALGIHSRSVLGDKADKLIF. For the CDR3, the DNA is TGTGCTCTTGGGATCCACTCCAGGTCCGTACTGGGGGATAAAGCCGATAAACTCATCTTT.